The clone carrying this T cell receptor (beta chain) has a single count. Some clones are missing from TCRdb's copy, which holds only in-frame ones; the method was immunoSEQ multiplex PCR. The sample consists of over 25,000 clones, roughly 84% of them appearing once. The data derive from a study of blood T cell repertoires in COVID-19. Study-wide context: Sites across the United States, Italy and Spain contributed samples from acute and convalescent COVID-19. In each case, the material was cDNA or gDNA derived from T cells, B-cell-depleted T cells, or PBMCs.

The germline gives CDR1 ENHRY, CDR2 SYGVKD. Unmatched junction bases numbered 9, after V lost 8 bases and J lost 7 bases. The CDR3 runs to 13 residues. Material: peripheral blood. The TCR originated in a human donor in a cohort sampled during active COVID-19. The donor label of this sample is uncertain. This chain uses TRBV10-3 with TRBJ2-3, with 7 bases fitting TRBD1. The CDR3 loop is CAIAGTERNTQYF. CDR3 nucleotide sequence: TGTGCCATCGCCGGGACAGAGAGAAATACGCAGTATTTT.